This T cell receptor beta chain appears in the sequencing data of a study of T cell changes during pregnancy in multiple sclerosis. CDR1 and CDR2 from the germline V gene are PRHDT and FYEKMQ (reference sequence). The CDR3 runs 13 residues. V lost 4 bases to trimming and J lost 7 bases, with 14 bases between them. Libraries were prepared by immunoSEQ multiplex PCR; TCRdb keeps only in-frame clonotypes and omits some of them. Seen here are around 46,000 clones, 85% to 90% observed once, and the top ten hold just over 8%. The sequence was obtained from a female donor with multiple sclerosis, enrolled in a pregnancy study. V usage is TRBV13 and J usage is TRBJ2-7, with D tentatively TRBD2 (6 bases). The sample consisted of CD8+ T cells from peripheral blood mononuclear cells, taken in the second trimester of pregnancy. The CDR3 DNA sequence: TGTGCCAGCAGCTCAGGACGGGGGTTGGAGCAGTACTTC. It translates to CASSSGRGLEQYF.